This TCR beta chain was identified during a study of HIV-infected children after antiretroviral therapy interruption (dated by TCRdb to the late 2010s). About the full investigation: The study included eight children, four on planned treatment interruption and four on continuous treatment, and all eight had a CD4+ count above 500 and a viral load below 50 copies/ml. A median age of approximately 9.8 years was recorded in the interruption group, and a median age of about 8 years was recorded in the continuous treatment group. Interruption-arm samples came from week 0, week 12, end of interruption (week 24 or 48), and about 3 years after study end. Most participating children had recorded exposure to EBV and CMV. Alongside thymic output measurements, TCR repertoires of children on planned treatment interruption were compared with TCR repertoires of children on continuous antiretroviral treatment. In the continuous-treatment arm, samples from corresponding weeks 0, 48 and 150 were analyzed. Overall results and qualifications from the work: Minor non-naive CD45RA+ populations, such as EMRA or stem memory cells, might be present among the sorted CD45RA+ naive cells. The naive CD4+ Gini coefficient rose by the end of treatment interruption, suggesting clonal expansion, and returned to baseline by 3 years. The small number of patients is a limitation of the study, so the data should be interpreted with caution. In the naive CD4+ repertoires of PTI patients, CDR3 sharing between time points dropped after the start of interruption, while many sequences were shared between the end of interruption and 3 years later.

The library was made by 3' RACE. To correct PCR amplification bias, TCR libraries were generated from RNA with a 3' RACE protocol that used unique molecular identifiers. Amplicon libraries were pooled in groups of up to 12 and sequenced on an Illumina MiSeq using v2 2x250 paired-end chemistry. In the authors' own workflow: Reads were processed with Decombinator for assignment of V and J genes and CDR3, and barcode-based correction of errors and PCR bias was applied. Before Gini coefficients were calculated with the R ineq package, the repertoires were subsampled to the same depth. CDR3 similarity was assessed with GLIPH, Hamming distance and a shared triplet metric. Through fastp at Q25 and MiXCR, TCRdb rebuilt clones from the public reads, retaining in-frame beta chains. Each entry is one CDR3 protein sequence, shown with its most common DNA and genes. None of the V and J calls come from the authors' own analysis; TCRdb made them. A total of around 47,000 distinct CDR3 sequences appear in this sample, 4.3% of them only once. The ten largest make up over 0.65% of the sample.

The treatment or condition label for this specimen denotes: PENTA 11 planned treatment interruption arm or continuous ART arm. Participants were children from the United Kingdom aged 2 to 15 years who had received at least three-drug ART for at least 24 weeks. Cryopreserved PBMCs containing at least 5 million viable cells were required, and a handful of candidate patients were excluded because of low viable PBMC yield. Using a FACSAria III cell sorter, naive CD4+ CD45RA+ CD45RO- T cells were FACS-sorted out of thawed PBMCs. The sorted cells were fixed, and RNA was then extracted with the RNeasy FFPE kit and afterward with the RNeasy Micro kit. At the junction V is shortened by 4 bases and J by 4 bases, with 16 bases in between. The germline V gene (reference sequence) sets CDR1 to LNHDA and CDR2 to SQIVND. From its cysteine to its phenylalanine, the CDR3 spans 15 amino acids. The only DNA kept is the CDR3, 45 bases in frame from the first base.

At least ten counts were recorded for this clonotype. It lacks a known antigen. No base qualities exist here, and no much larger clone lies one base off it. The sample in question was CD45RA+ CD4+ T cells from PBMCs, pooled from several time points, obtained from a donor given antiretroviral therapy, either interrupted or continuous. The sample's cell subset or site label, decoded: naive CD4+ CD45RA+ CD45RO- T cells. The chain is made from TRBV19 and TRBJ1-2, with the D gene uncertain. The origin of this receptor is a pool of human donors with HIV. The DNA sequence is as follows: TGTGCCAGTAGTACCGCTCTTACTACACTCTATGGCTACACCTTC. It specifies CASSTALTTLYGYTF. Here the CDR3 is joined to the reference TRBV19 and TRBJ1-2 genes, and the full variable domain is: DGGITQSPKYLFRKEGQNVTLSCEQNLNHDAMYWYRQDPGQGLRLIYYSQIVNDFQKGDIAEGYSVSREKKESFPLTVTSAQKNPTAFYLCASSTALTTLYGYTFGSGTRLTVV.